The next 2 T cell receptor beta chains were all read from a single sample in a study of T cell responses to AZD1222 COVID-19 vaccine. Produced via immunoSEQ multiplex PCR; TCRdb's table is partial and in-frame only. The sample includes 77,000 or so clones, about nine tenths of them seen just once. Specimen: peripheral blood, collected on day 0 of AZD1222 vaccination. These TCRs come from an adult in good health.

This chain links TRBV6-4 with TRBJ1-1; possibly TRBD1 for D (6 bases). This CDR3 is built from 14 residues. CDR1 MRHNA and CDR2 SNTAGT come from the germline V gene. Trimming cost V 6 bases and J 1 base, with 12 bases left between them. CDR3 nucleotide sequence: TGTGCCAGCAGGGACAGCGACCAGAACACTGAAGCTTTCTTT. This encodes CASRDSDQNTEAFF.

The CDR3 DNA reads TGTGCCAGCAGTCGGACAGGGGGCAGAGCTTTCTTT. Protein sequence: CASSRTGGRAFF. The V and J genes are TRBV6-5 and TRBJ1-1; the match to TRBD1 covers 11 bases. Germline V gene sequence: CDR1 MNHEY, CDR2 SVGAGI. The CDR3 is 12 amino acids. J gave up 10 bases and V 5 bases, and 3 bases lay outside the gene matches.